One sample yielded the 3 T cell receptor beta chains listed below, sequenced in a study of human T cells and chemical hapten exposure. As to time point: healthy volunteer bleed at 2 weeks. Blood, whole and unfractionated, served as the source for total RNA extraction. TCRdb re-called the RACE reads through MiXCR, storing one row per CDR3 protein. The sample shows around 130,000 distinct CDR3 sequences, about 8.2% of them seen only once. Material: whole blood. These TCRs come from a male donor in good health. Some clones in this sample may be carry-over from other donors' samples.

This clonotype was picked up a small number of times. V usage is TRBV27 and J usage is TRBJ1-5, with D hard to call. V lost 6 bases and J lost 7, with 16 bases in between. The CDR3 runs to 14 residues. Per the germline V gene, CDR1 is MNHEY and CDR2 is SMNVEV (reference sequence). The CDR3 sequence is CASSPGPTGQPQHF. The CDR3, as DNA: TGTGCCAGCAGCCCCGGACCCACCGGGCAGCCCCAGCATTTT.

The chain is built from TRBV7-2 and TRBJ2-7, with D perhaps matching TRBD1 (6 bases). This CDR3 spans 14 amino acids. The V end was cut by 4 bases, the J end by 4 bases, with 14 bases between. Germline CDR1 and CDR2: SGHTA and FQGNSA. CDR3 loop: CASSSGQRRYEQYF. CDR3 DNA sequence: TGTGCCAGCAGCTCCGGACAGCGGAGGTACGAGCAGTACTTC.

A remark on this clonotype: Being one base from a much bigger clone, this may be a read error. This chain uses TRBV9 with TRBJ2-1; no definite D call. The CDR3 runs 14 residues. Germline CDR1 and CDR2: SGDLS and YYNGEE. V was trimmed by 5 bases and J by 2 bases, leaving 11 bases between them. The CDR3 DNA sequence: TGTGCCAGCAGAGTGAATCCGCCCTACAATGAGCAGTTCTTC. Protein sequence: CASRVNPPYNEQFF.